This T cell receptor (beta chain) was found in a study of T-cell reconstitution after alpha-beta-depleted transplantation in children. This clonotype was recorded many times. Unique molecular identifiers were used to barcode this TCRbeta library. TCRdb reanalysed the PCR reads using MiXCR and keeps one entry per CDR3 protein. The data hold approximately 200,000 distinct CDR3 sequences, with 14% to 15% observed a single time. This sequence originates from a human donor who donated a stem cell graft to a child with acute lymphoblastic leukemia. The source was PBMCs from the stem cell graft donor, collected from the stem cell graft.

Here the CDR3 reads CASSLGRESGYTF. CDR3 bases: TGCGCCAGCAGCTTGGGGAGGGAGAGCGGCTACACCTTC. The rearrangement joins TRBV5-1 to TRBJ1-2; D ambiguous. The CDR3 runs 13 residues. Trimming removed 0 bases at V and 8 bases at J, with 11 bases between. The germline gives CDR1 SGHRS, CDR2 YFSETQ.